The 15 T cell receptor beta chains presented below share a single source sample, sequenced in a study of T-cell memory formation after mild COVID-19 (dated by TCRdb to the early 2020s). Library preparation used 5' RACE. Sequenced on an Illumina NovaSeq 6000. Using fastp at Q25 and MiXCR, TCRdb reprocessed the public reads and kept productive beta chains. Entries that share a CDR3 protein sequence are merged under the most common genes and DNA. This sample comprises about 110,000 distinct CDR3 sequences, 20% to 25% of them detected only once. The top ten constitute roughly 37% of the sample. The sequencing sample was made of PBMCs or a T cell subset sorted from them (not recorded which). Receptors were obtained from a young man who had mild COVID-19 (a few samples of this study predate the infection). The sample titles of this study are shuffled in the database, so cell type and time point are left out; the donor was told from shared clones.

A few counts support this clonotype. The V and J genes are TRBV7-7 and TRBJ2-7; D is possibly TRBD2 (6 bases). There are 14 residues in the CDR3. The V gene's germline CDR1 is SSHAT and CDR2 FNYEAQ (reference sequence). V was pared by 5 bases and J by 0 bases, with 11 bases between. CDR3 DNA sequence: TGTGCCAGCAGCGCATCTAGCGACTCCTACGAGCAGTACTTC. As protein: CASSASSDSYEQYF.

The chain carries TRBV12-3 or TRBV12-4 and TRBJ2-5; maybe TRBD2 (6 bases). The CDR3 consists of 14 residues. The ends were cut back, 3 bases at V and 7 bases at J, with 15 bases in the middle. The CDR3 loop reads CASSLGLEVGTQYF. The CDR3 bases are TGTGCCAGCAGTTTGGGACTCGAGGTGGGGACCCAGTACTTC.

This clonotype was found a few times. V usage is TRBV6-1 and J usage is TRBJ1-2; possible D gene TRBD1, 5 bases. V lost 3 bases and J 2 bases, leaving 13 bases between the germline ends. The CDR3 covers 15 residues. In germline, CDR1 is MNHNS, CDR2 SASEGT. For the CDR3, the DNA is TGTGCCAGCAGTGAGGGACCGGGACGCAACTATGGCTACACCTTC. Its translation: CASSEGPGRNYGYTF.

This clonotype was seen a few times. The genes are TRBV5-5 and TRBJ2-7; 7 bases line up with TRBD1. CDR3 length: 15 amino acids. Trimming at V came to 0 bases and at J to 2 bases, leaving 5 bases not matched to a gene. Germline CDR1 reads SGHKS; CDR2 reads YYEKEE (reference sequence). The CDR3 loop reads CASSLGAGGTYEQYF. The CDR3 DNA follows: TGTGCCAGCAGCTTGGGGGCAGGGGGAACCTACGAGCAGTACTTC.

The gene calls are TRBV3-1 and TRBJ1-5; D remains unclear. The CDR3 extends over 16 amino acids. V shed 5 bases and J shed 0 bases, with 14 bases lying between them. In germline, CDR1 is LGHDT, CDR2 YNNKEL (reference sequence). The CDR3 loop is CASSGRGEDSNQPQHF. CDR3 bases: TGTGCCAGCAGCGGAAGAGGCGAGGATAGCAATCAGCCCCAGCATTTT. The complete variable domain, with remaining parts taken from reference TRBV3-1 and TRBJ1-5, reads DTAVSQTPKYLVTQMGNDKSIKCEQNLGHDTMYWYKQDSKKFLKIMFSYNNKELIINETVPNRFSPKSPDKAHLNLHINSLELGDSAVYFCASSGRGEDSNQPQHFGDGTRLSIL.

CDR3 DNA: TGCGCCAGCAGCCCGAACAGGATAGGCACAGATACGCAGTATTTT. This translates into CASSPNRIGTDTQYF. This chain joins TRBV4-1 and TRBJ2-3, with D tentatively TRBD1 (5 bases). The CDR3 sequence is 15 residues long. Germline CDR1 reads MGHRA; CDR2 reads YSYEKL. The germline V and J ends were trimmed by 4 bases and 1 base, with 12 bases remaining between them.

This chain's CDR3 is CASSLWQGQNTEAFF. The DNA of the CDR3 is TGTGCCAGCAGCTTATGGCAGGGACAAAACACTGAAGCTTTCTTT. The V gene is TRBV7-6, the J gene TRBJ1-1; D may be TRBD1 (6 bases). Germline V gives CDR1 SGHVS, CDR2 FNYEAQ. Trimming pared 2 bases from V and 2 bases from J, leaving 12 bases between. The CDR3 is 15 amino acids.

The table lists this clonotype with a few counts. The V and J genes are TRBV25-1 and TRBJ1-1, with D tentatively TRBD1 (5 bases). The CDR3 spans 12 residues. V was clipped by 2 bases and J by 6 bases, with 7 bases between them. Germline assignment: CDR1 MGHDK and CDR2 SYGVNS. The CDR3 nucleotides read TGTGCCAGCAGTGAACAGGGCGCTGAAGCTTTCTTT. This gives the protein CASSEQGAEAFF.

The CDR3 is CASSLVGPRGTDTQYF. CDR3 coding DNA: TGTGCCAGCAGTTTGGTAGGGCCTAGGGGCACAGATACGCAGTATTTT. The chain has TRBV27 and TRBJ2-3; D unresolved. V was clipped by 3 bases and J by 1 base, with 14 bases between them. CDR3 length: 16 residues. Germline CDR1 is MNHEY and CDR2 is SMNVEV (reference sequence).

The CDR3 sequence: CASSLLISNQPQHF. The CDR3 nucleotides are TGTGCCAGCAGTCTACTCATTAGCAATCAGCCCCAGCATTTT. The chain couples TRBV28 to TRBJ1-5; no definite D call. The CDR3 covers 14 residues. V shed 5 bases and J shed 0 bases, with 8 bases lying between them. Germline V gene lookup returns CDR1 MDHEN and CDR2 SYDVKM.

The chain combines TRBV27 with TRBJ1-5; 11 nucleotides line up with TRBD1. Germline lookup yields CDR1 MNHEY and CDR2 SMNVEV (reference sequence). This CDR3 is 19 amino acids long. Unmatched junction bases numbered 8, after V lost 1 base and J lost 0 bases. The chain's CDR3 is CASSLFWTGGVGSNQPQHF. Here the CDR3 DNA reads TGTGCCAGCAGTTTATTCTGGACAGGGGGCGTGGGTAGCAATCAGCCCCAGCATTTT.

The DNA for the CDR3 is TGTGCCAGCAGCCAATCCGGGGGCGGCACAGATACGCAGTATTTT. Translated, it gives CASSQSGGGTDTQYF. The chain combines TRBV3-1 with TRBJ2-3, with D tentatively TRBD1 or TRBD2 (6 bases each). Germline V CDR1 and CDR2: LGHDT, YNNKEL (reference sequence). V was trimmed by 2 bases and J by 1 base, leaving 10 bases between them. This CDR3 contains 15 residues.

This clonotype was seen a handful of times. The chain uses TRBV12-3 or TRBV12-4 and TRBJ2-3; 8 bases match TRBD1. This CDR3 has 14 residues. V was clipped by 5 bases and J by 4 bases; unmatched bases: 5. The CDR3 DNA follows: TGTGCCAGCAGTCGGACAGGGAGATCAGATACGCAGTATTTT. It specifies CASSRTGRSDTQYF.

This CDR3 is CASSEDSLYEQYF. CDR3 DNA: TGTGCCAGCAGTGAAGACAGTCTATACGAGCAGTACTTC. V and J are TRBV25-1 and TRBJ2-7; a weak D match, TRBD1 (5 bases). CDR3 length: 13 amino acids. V lost 2 bases, J lost 4 bases, and 9 bases lay in between. Germline assignment: CDR1 MGHDK and CDR2 SYGVNS.

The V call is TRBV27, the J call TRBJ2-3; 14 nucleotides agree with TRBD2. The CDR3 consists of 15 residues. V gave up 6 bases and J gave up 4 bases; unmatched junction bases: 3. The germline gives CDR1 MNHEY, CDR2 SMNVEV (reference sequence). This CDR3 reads CASSWTSGGPDTQYF. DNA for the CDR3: TGTGCCAGCAGCTGGACTAGCGGGGGGCCAGATACGCAGTATTTT.